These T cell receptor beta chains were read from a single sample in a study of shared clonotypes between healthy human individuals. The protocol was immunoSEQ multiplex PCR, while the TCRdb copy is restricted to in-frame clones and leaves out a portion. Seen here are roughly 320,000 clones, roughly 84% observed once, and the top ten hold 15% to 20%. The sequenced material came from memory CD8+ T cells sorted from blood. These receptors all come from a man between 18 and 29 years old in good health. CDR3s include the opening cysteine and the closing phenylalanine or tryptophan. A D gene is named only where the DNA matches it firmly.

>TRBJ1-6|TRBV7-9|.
CASSPGTRHSPLHF
TGTGCCAGCAGCCCAGGGACGCGCCATTCACCCCTCCACTTT
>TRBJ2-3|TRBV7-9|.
CASSSPGADTQYF
TGTGCCAGCAGCTCTCCCGGTGCAGATACGCAGTATTTT
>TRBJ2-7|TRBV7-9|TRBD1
CASSTTQGAPYEQYF
TGTGCCAGCAGCACTACACAGGGGGCTCCCTACGAGCAGTACTTC
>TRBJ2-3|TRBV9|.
CASSSRTAGTTTDTQYF
TGTGCCAGCAGCTCTCGGACGGCCGGGACAACCACAGATACGCAGTATTTT
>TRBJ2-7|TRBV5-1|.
CASSLGGYEQYF
TGCGCCAGCAGCTTGGGTGGCTACGAGCAGTACTTC
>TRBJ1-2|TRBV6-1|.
CASSEFPGNGYGYTF
TGTGCCAGCAGTGAATTTCCAGGGAACGGCTATGGCTACACCTTC
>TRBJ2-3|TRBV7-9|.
CASSLSDTQYF
TGTGCCAGCAGCTTGTCGGATACGCAGTATTTT
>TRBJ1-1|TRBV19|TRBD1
CASSTRTGGDSEAFF
TGTGCCAGTAGTACTCGGACAGGGGGGGACTCTGAAGCTTTCTTT
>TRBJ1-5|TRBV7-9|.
CASSSQGNNQPQHF
TGTGCCAGCAGCTCGCAGGGGAACAATCAGCCCCAGCATTTT
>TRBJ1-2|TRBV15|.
CATSRWQNYGYTF
TGTGCCACCAGCAGATGGCAAAACTATGGCTACACCTTC
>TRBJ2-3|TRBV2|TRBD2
CASSESSGGRTDTQYF
TGTGCCAGCAGTGAATCTAGCGGGGGGCGCACAGATACGCAGTATTTT
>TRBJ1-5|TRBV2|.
CASSDPRQVGNQPQHF
TGTGCCAGCAGTGACCCTAGACAGGTTGGCAATCAGCCCCAGCATTTT
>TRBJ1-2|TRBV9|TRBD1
CASSPPGTVYGYTF
TGTGCCAGCAGCCCCCCCGGGACAGTCTATGGCTACACCTTC
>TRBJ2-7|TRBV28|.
CASSWLGVLDEQYF
TGTGCCAGCAGTTGGCTGGGGGTTCTTGACGAGCAGTACTTC
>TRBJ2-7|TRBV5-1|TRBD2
CASTGDGRYEQYF
TGCGCCAGCACGGGGGACGGGAGGTACGAGCAGTACTTC
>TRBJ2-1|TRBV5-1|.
CASGPHNEQFF
TGCGCCAGCGGGCCCCACAATGAGCAGTTCTTC
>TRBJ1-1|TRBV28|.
CASSLLQGKGNTEAFF
TGTGCCAGCAGTTTATTGCAGGGGAAGGGGAACACTGAAGCTTTCTTT
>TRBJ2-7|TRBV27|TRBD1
CASSFVWQGAKEQYF
TGTGCCAGCAGTTTTGTTTGGCAGGGGGCCAAGGAGCAGTACTTC
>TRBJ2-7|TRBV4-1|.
CASSRVSGEGSYEQYF
TGCGCCAGCAGCCGGGTCTCGGGAGAGGGGTCCTACGAGCAGTACTTC